The clone carrying this T cell receptor beta chain came up many times. As yet, its antigen is unknown. Time point: newly diagnosed GD, antithyroid drugs for less than 3 months. TCR sequences were obtained from RNA taken from PBMCs. Around 10 milliliters of peripheral blood were taken and placed in EDTA tubes. Arm-PCR of CDR3 regions with iRepertoire HTBI primers generated TCR beta libraries. TCRdb passed the multiplex PCR reads through MiXCR, listing each CDR3 protein once. There are over 500,000 distinct CDR3 sequences in the sample; about 15% occur only once, and 12% lies in the top ten. V gave up 5 bases and J gave up 1 base, with 9 bases separating them. The CDR3 has 13 amino acids. Per the germline V gene, CDR1 is PRHDT and CDR2 is FYEKMQ (reference sequence). The sample originates from a study of regulatory T cells in long-lasting Graves disease. Overall study findings and caveats: Persistent patients shared more public clonotypes (approximately 2,700) than newly diagnosed patients (approximately 1,000). Favored usage of TRBV28, TRBJ1-2 and TRBJ2-5 was recorded in persistent disease.

The same specimen was also included in a second study, on T cells in Graves' hyperthyroidism and ophthalmopathy. As that study records: Among clonotypes expanded in thyroid above 0.001, most were also found in blood.

This sequence originates from a man aged 18 to 30 with Graves disease. This specimen was peripheral blood mononuclear cells (PBMCs), taken at new diagnosis, from a patient treated with antithyroid drugs. The chain employs TRBV13 and TRBJ2-7, with D possibly matching TRBD1 (5 bases). CDR3 nucleotides: TGTGCCAGCAGCCATCCAGGGTCCTACGAGCAGTACTTC. Its protein is CASSHPGSYEQYF.